Sequencing of this TCR beta chain was carried out in a study of T cells after posttransplantation cyclophosphamide. Overall study results and limits: Recipient CMV seropositivity and CMV reactivation strongly tracked TRB clonality. Tissue-infiltrating T cells from skin or gut overlapped little with blood T cells. Later blood repertoires were often dominated by clones from the donor CD8+ memory compartment.

Control samples came 1 year after myeloablative marrow transplants with methotrexate plus calcineurin inhibitor. V lost 9 bases and J lost 0; bases outside the gene matches: 7. Germline CDR1 and CDR2: LNHDA and SQIVND (reference sequence). The CDR3 runs 17 residues. For this clone: What it binds is not known.

Some clones are missing from TCRdb's copy, which holds only in-frame ones; the method was immunoSEQ multiplex PCR. The sample has 15,000 to 20,000 clones, less than 85% seen once. Sample: PBMCs, taken after allogeneic stem cell transplant with calcineurin inhibitor and methotrexate. The receptor's source is a female patient aged 18 to 29 who received an allogeneic stem cell transplant from an unrelated donor, was CMV-positive, and had acute and chronic GVHD. Some T cells may be supplied by the graft donor. The V call is TRBV19, the J call TRBJ2-2; TRBD2 agrees at 13 bases. The CDR3 protein is CASLLAGGASNTGELFF. The CDR3 DNA is TGTGCCAGCCTACTAGCGGGAGGGGCCTCGAACACCGGGGAGCTGTTTTTT.